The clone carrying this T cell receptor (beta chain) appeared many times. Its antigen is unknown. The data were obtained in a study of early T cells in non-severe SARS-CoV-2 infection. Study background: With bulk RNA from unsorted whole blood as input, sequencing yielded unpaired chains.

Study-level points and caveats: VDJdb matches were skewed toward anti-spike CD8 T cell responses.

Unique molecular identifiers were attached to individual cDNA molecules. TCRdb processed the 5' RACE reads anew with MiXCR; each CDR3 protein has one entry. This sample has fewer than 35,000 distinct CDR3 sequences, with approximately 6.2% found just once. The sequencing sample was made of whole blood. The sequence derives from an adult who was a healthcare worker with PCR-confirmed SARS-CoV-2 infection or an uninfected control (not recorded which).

The CDR3 region has the DNA TGTGCCAGCAGTTCGCAGCGGGAGTTAACAGATACGCAGTATTTT. This sequence encodes CASSSQRELTDTQYF. The chain carries TRBV28 and TRBJ2-3; TRBD2 matches 8 bases. The germline gives CDR1 MDHEN, CDR2 SYDVKM. V trimming: 4 bases; J trimming: 3 bases; junction bases outside the gene matches: 6. This CDR3 has 15 amino acids. Based on the CDR3 plus reference TRBV28 and TRBJ2-3, the full variable domain is DVKVTQSSRYLVKRTGEKVFLECVQDMDHENMFWYRQDPGLGLRLIYFSYDVKMKEKGDIPEGYSVSREKKERFSLILESASTNQTSMYLCASSSQRELTDTQYFGPGTRLTVL.